Shown below are 2 T cell receptor beta chains from a single sample sequenced in a study of cytomegalovirus exposure and HLA in healthy donors. With 60 Vbeta and 13 Jbeta primers, the PCR was carried out. Sequencing used immunoSEQ multiplex PCR; TCRdb keeps in-frame clones, though not all of them. The repertoire has about 120,000 clones, less than 70% of them found once; the top ten carry 2% to 2.5%. The material sequenced was PBMCs. These receptors originate from a woman aged 25 to 39 in good health and CMV-seronegative.

This clone came up a few times. The rearrangement links TRBV29-1 to TRBJ1-1; D possibly corresponds to TRBD1 (5 bases). The V end lost 5 bases, the J end lost 1 base, and 11 bases lay between the germline ends. The CDR3 has 13 residues. The germline gives CDR1 SQVTM, CDR2 ANQGSEA. CDR3 region: CSVTGVENTEAFF. The DNA for the CDR3 is TGCAGCGTTACGGGGGTGGAGAACACTGAAGCTTTCTTT.

This clone was counted a single time. The V gene is TRBV5-1, the J gene TRBJ1-1, with a weak D call TRBD1 (5 bases). The CDR3 loop spans 15 amino acids. Germline values: CDR1 SGHRS, CDR2 YFSETQ. Trimming took 0 bases from V and 5 from J, leaving 14 bases between them. The CDR3 DNA is TGCGCCAGCAGCTTGGAGGCAGGGCGAGTAACTGAAGCTTTCTTT. Its translation: CASSLEAGRVTEAFF. Based on the CDR3 plus reference TRBV5-1 and TRBJ1-1, the full variable domain is KAGVTQTPRYLIKTRGQQVTLSCSPISGHRSVSWYQQTPGQGLQFLFEYFSETQRNKGNFPGRFSGRQFSNSRSEMNVSTLELGDSALYLCASSLEAGRVTEAFFGQGTRLTVV.